These T cell receptor beta chains were read from a single sample in a study of T cell repertoires in cytomegalovirus infection. In TCRdb, the reads were re-called with MiXCR into one record per CDR3 protein. The table shows about 230,000 distinct CDR3 sequences, with roughly 22% occurring only once. Sequencing was performed on CD8+ T cells from PBMCs. The receptors derive from a human donor in good health (CMV status not recorded). Some clones in this sample may be carry-over from other donors' samples. Both conserved end residues are part of each CDR3. A D gene is named only where the DNA matches it firmly. Clone size is given for some rows only: seen once, a few or many times, or a class if the clone is expanded.

d_gene	abundance	j_gene	len	v_gene	CDR3nt	CDR3aa
-	many	TRBJ1-1	14	TRBV19	TGTGCCAGTAGCCACGGGGGGGCTCACACTGAAGCTTTCTTT	CASSHGGAHTEAFF
-	many	TRBJ1-2	12	TRBV7-9	TGTGCCAGCAGCTCCCAAGGGGCTGGCTACACCTTC	CASSSQGAGYTF
-	medium-sized	TRBJ1-1	15	TRBV10-3	TGTGCCATCAGTGAGGCTTTCCAGGTTGTGACTGAAGCTTTCTTT	CAISEAFQVVTEAFF
-	-	TRBJ2-7	14	TRBV20-1	TGCAGTGCCCTGGACCGGGACACCCCTTACGAGCAGTACTTC	CSALDRDTPYEQYF
-	-	TRBJ2-1	14	TRBV6-6	TGTGCCAGCAGTGAGGATCGAGGGGACAATGAGCAGTTCTTC	CASSEDRGDNEQFF
TRBD2	-	TRBJ2-5	16	TRBV12-3/TRBV12-4	TGTGCCAGCAGATCCTCCATGGGCGGGGGGGCTCAGACCCAGTACTTC	CASRSSMGGGAQTQYF
-	few	TRBJ2-3	14	TRBV9	TGTGCCAGCAGCGGGTCCGGCACCACAGATACGCAGTATTTT	CASSGSGTTDTQYF
TRBD1	-	TRBJ1-2	14	TRBV27	TGTGCCAGCAGTCTGAGACAGGGGGGCTATGGCTACACCTTC	CASSLRQGGYGYTF
TRBD2	few	TRBJ2-7	15	TRBV29-1	TGCAGCGCCCGGTCCTTGGCGGGGGGCGCCTACGAGCAGTACTTC	CSARSLAGGAYEQYF
-	few	TRBJ1-2	15	TRBV19	TGTGCCAGTAGTGGATACAGGGATGATAACTATGGCTACACCTTC	CASSGYRDDNYGYTF
-	few	TRBJ1-1	13	TRBV28	TGTGCCAGCAGTTTTCGAGTCCTCACTGAAGCTTTCTTT	CASSFRVLTEAFF
-	many	TRBJ2-2	13	TRBV4-1	TGCGCCAGCAGCCAAGAGGGAAGTCGGGAGCTGTTTTTT	CASSQEGSRELFF
-	-	TRBJ1-4	14	TRBV20-1	TGCAGTGCTCCCCCAGGGGCAACTAATGAAAAACTGTTTTTT	CSAPPGATNEKLFF
TRBD1	few	TRBJ2-4	15	TRBV5-4	TGTGCCAGCACCTTCGACAGGGTGAACGAAAACATTCAGTACTTC	CASTFDRVNENIQYF
-	-	TRBJ2-5	15	TRBV5-6	TGTGCCAGCAGCCTGGGACCGACCCACCAAGAGACCCAGTACTTC	CASSLGPTHQETQYF
TRBD2	-	TRBJ2-1	14	TRBV19	TGTGCCAGTAGTATACCGGGACTAGCGGAGGAGCAGTTCTTC	CASSIPGLAEEQFF
-	-	TRBJ2-7	15	TRBV20-1	TGCAGTGCTAGAGATCCTGATAGCCCTCCCTACGAGCAGTACTTC	CSARDPDSPPYEQYF
-	-	TRBJ2-1	12	TRBV6-2/TRBV6-3	TGTGCCAGCACCAGAGAGGGGAATGAGCAGTTCTTC	CASTREGNEQFF
TRBD2	few	TRBJ2-5	12	TRBV20-1	TGCAGTGCTAGAAGCGGGGGAGAGACCCAGTACTTC	CSARSGGETQYF
TRBD2	-	TRBJ2-1	13	TRBV25-1	TGTGCCAGCAGAATGGGGGGGTACAATGAGCAGTTCTTC	CASRMGGYNEQFF
TRBD1	few	TRBJ1-5	15	TRBV12-3/TRBV12-4	TGTGCCAGCAGTTTAGTTGGGACAGGGCATCAGCCCCAGCATTTT	CASSLVGTGHQPQHF
-	-	TRBJ2-7	13	TRBV20-1	TGCAGTGCTAGATCTCGACACGATCTTGAGCAGTACTTC	CSARSRHDLEQYF
-	few	TRBJ1-5	15	TRBV12-3/TRBV12-4	TGTGCCAGCAGTTTATGGGGGAGAAGCAATCAGCCCCAGCATTTT	CASSLWGRSNQPQHF
TRBD1	-	TRBJ1-5	16	TRBV19	TGTGCCAGTAGTGTGGGGGACAGGGGGTTGGAGCAGCCCCAGCATTTT	CASSVGDRGLEQPQHF
-	many	TRBJ1-2	14	TRBV7-8	TGTGCCAGCAGCTTAGTTGTCAGCGAATATGGCTACACCTTC	CASSLVVSEYGYTF
TRBD1	few	TRBJ1-6	14	TRBV2	TGTGCCAGCATTGAAGGACAGGGACATTCACCCCTCCACTTT	CASIEGQGHSPLHF
-	-	TRBJ2-7	14	TRBV6-6	TGTGCCAGCAGTTACACCTCGAGCTCCTACGAGCAGTACTTC	CASSYTSSSYEQYF
-	many	TRBJ1-2	11	TRBV7-9	TGTGCCAGCACCAATATGGGGGGCTACACCTTC	CASTNMGGYTF
-	few	TRBJ1-4	14	TRBV7-9	TGTGCCAGCAGCTTCCGCAGGGAGAGTGAAAAACTGTTTTTT	CASSFRRESEKLFF
TRBD2	-	TRBJ2-1	15	TRBV27	TGTGCCAGCAGTACGGGACTAGCGAACTACAATGAGCAGTTCTTC	CASSTGLANYNEQFF
-	few	TRBJ2-7	15	TRBV6-6	TGTGCCAGCAGTTACCCCCAGGGAGGATCCTACGAGCAGTACTTC	CASSYPQGGSYEQYF
-	-	TRBJ2-1	12	TRBV7-9	TGTGCCAGCAGCTTAGATGGGGGGGAGCAGTTCTTC	CASSLDGGEQFF
-	-	TRBJ2-7	15	TRBV11-2	TGTGCCAGCAGCTTAGATCTAGGAACCGGCTACGAGCAGTACTTC	CASSLDLGTGYEQYF
-	few	TRBJ1-1	15	TRBV27	TGTGCCAGCAGTGCCGTCGTTGGGGCGGGGACTGAAGCTTTCTTT	CASSAVVGAGTEAFF
TRBD1	many	TRBJ1-4	17	TRBV28	TGTGCCAGCAGTTGGACGGGACAGGATTCAGAAGACGAAAAACTGTTTTTT	CASSWTGQDSEDEKLFF
TRBD1	once	TRBJ1-2	13	TRBV12-3/TRBV12-4	TGTGCCAGCAGTACAGGGGGCGCCTCTGGCTACACCTTC	CASSTGGASGYTF
-	-	TRBJ2-7	13	TRBV20-1	TGCAGTGCTAGAGCTGGCAGCTCCTACGAGCAGTACTTC	CSARAGSSYEQYF
TRBD2	many	TRBJ2-3	17	TRBV12-3/TRBV12-4	TGTGCCAGCAGTCTAAGACTAGCGGGGGCCCCGACGTATACGCAGTATTTT	CASSLRLAGAPTYTQYF
TRBD2	-	TRBJ2-1	14	TRBV19	TGTGCCAGTAGTAGTGTAGCGGGGGGATTCGAGCAGTTCTTC	CASSSVAGGFEQFF
-	-	TRBJ2-5	15	TRBV28	TGTGCCAGCAGTCCGCACCATGGACCCCCAGAGACCCAGTACTTC	CASSPHHGPPETQYF
-	few	TRBJ1-1	14	TRBV19	TGTGCCAGTAGTATAGAGGAGGGCATGACTGAAGCTTTCTTT	CASSIEEGMTEAFF
-	-	TRBJ1-5	15	TRBV4-1	TGTGCCAGCAGCCAAAGGAGGAGTAGCAATCAGCCCCAGCATTTT	CASSQRRSSNQPQHF
-	few	TRBJ1-6	12	TRBV6-6	TGTGCCAGTGGGCCTGAGAATTCACCCCTCCACTTT	CASGPENSPLHF
TRBD1	-	TRBJ1-1	13	TRBV10-3	TGTGCCATCAGGGGACAGCTAAACACTGAAGCTTTCTTT	CAIRGQLNTEAFF
-	many	TRBJ2-7	14	TRBV7-2	TGTGCCAGCAGCTTATCCCCGGGATACTACGAGCAGTACTTC	CASSLSPGYYEQYF
-	-	TRBJ2-1	14	TRBV20-1	TGCAGTGCTAGAAGATCTGGCTCCTACAATGAGCAGTTCTTC	CSARRSGSYNEQFF
TRBD1	few	TRBJ2-7	14	TRBV7-9	TGTGCCAGCAGCTCAGACAGGGGGCCCTACGAGCAGTACTTC	CASSSDRGPYEQYF
-	few	TRBJ1-1	15	TRBV5-1	TGCGCCAGCAGCCCCAGTGGGGTATCGAACACTGAAGCTTTCTTT	CASSPSGVSNTEAFF
-	many	TRBJ2-7	14	TRBV18	TGTGCCAGCTCACCAGCAGGGGTCAACTACGAGCAGTACTTC	CASSPAGVNYEQYF
-	many	TRBJ2-1	12	TRBV12-3/TRBV12-4	TGTGCCAGCAGTTCTCAGGGAGTTGAGCAGTTCTTC	CASSSQGVEQFF
TRBD1	-	TRBJ1-1	16	TRBV20-1	TGCAGTGCTCCTGGGGACAGGGGAGGGTTGGACACTGAAGCTTTCTTT	CSAPGDRGGLDTEAFF
TRBD1	many	TRBJ1-1	14	TRBV2	TGTGCCAGCACCCAGGGGGCTTGGGACACTGAAGCTTTCTTT	CASTQGAWDTEAFF
TRBD1	few	TRBJ1-1	15	TRBV7-9	TGTGCCAGCAGCTTTCAGGGGGCAGGGGGCACTGAAGCTTTCTTT	CASSFQGAGGTEAFF
-	many	TRBJ1-5	13	TRBV28	TGTGCCAGCAGCCAAGCGTTCAATCAGCCCCAGCATTTT	CASSQAFNQPQHF
-	many	TRBJ2-7	11	TRBV28	TGTGCCAGCAGTTTAGCCTACGAGCAGTACTTC	CASSLAYEQYF
-	many	TRBJ2-7	13	TRBV5-6	TGTGCCAGCACCCGGTGGGTTTCCTACGAGCAGTACTTC	CASTRWVSYEQYF
-	-	TRBJ1-1	15	TRBV28	TGTGCCAGCAGTCCAGAGGGGCAGTTGAACACTGAAGCTTTCTTT	CASSPEGQLNTEAFF